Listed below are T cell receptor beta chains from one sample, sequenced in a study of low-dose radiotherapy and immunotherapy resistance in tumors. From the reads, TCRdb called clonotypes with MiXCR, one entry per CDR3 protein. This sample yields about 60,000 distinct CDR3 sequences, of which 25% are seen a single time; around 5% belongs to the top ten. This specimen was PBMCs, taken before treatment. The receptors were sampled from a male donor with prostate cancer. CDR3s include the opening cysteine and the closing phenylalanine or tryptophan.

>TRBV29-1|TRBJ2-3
CSAGLAGGTDTQYF
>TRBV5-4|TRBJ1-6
CASSLTGNNSPLHF
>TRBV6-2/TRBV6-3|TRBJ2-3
CASVGTSGRTDTQYF
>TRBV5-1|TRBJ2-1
CASDRGGTGSSYNEQFF
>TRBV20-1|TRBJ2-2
CSARAGVGLTGNTGELFF
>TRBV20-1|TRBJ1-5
CSARETSGGRQPQHF
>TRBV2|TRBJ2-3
CASSVVGATDTQYF
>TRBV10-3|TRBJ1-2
CAIIGHEANYGYTF
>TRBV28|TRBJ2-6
CASGTGYSGANVLTF
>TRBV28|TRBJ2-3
CFVTSVKGDTQYF
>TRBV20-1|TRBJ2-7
CSAEDRATGTYEQYF
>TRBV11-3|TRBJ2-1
CASSSSSGGANEQFF
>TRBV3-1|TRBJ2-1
CASSGLAYEQFF
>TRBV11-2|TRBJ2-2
CASSFRLASTGELFF
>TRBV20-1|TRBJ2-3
CSARRSGTLGTDTQYF
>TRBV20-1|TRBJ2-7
CSARELAGTYEQYF
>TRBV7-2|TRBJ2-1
CASSYTSGTIEQFF
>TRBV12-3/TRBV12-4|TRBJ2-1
CASSTDSRPYNEQFF
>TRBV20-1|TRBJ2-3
CSASLGPGPSTDTQYF
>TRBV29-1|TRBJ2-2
CSGRQTNTGELFF
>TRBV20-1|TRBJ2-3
CSARSSGRAGGTDTQYF
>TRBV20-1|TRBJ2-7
CSAYRDTTYEQYF
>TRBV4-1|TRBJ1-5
CASSQGTGGKSNQPQHF
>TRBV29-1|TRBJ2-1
CSVEGMGEQINEQFF